This T cell receptor (beta chain) was profiled in a study of cytotoxic CD8 clonotypes in ibrutinib-treated CLL. This CDR3 comprises 14 residues. After removal of 3 bases from V and 6 bases from J, the junction contained 4 bases not matched to a gene. Broader study findings: Clonality showed a rise at ibrutinib response that reversed toward baseline at progression. Public clonotypes were uncommon and contracted or stayed stable on treatment. Exceeding age-matched healthy donors, baseline clonality also tracked the counts of circulating CD8+ T cells.

Remarks on this clone: What it recognizes is unknown.

Deep sequencing aimed at 1 in 200,000 to 1 in 1 million T cells' resolution. Sequenced by immunoSEQ multiplex PCR; TCRdb stores in-frame clones only, minus some. Here the sample spans roughly 330,000 clones, approximately 67% being singletons. The J gene is TRBJ2-7, the V gene TRBV5-3; TRBD1 matches 12 bases. TRBV5-3 belongs to the ORF category, with a function that is uncertain. The TCR originated in a human donor with chronic lymphocytic leukemia. Sample: PBMCs, taken after 36 months of ibrutinib treatment. Here the CDR3 reads CARSWGQGASEQYF. The CDR3 region has the DNA TGTGCCAGAAGCTGGGGACAGGGGGCAAGCGAGCAGTACTTC.